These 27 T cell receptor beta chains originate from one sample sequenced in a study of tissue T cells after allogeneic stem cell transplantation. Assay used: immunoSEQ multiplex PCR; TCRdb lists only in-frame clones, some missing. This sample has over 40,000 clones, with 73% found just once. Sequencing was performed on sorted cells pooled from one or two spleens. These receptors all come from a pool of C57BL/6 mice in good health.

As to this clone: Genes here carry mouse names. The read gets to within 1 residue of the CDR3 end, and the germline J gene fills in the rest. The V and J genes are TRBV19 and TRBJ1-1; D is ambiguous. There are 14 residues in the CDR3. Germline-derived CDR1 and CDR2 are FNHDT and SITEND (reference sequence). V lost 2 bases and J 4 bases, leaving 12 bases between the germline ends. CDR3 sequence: CASSIPGQFTEVFF. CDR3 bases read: TGTGCCAGCAGTATTCCCGGGCAGTTCACAGAAGTCTTC. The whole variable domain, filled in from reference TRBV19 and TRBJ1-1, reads GGIITQTPKFLIGQEGQKLTLKCQQNFNHDTMYWYRQDSGKGLRLIYYSITENDLQKGDLSEGYDASREKKSSFSLTVTSAQKNEMAVFLCASSIPGQFTEVFFGKGTRLTVV.

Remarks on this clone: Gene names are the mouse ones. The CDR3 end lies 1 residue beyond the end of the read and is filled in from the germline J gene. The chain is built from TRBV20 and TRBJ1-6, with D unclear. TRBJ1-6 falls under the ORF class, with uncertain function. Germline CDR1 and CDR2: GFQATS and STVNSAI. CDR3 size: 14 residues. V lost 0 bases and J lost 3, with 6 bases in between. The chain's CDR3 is CGARDTDYNSPLYF. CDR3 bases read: TGTGGTGCTAGGGATACAGACTATAATTCGCCCCTCTAC.

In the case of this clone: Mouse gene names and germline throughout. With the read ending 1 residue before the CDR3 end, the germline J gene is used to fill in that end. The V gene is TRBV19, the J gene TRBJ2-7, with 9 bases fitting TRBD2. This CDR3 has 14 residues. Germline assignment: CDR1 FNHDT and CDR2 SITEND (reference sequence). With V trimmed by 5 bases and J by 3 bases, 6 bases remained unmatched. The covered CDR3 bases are TGTGCCAGCAGGTCCCGGGACTGGGTCTATGAACAGTAC. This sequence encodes CASRSRDWVYEQY. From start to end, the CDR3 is CASRSRDWVYEQYF.

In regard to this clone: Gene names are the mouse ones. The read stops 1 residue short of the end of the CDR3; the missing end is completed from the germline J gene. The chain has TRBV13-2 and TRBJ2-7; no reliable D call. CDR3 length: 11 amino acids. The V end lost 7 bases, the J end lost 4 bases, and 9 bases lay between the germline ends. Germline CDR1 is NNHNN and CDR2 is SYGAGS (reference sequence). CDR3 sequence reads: CASSAQYEQYF. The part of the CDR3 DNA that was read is TGTGCCAGCAGTGCGCAGTATGAACAGTAC.

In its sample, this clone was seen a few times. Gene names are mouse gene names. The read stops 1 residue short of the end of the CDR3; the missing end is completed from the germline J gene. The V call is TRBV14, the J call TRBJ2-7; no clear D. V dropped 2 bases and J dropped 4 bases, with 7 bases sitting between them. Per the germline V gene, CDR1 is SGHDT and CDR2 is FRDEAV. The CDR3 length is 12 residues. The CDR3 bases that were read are TGTGCCAGCAGTTTTGCCAGATATGAACAGTAC. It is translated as CASSFARYEQY. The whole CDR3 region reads CASSFARYEQYF. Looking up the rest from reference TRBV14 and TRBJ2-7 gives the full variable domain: EAGVTQSPRYAVLQEGQAVSFWCDPISGHDTLYWYQQPRDQGPQLLVYFRDEAVIDNSQLPSDRFSAVRPKGTNSTLKIQSAKQGDTATYLCASSFARYEQYFGPGTRLTVL.

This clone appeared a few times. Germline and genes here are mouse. The part of the CDR3 DNA that was read is TGTGCCAGCTCTGTGGCTGGAAATACGCTCTAT. Its protein product is CASSVAGNTLY. The full CDR3 reads CASSVAGNTLYF. The chain uses TRBV12-2 and TRBJ1-3; no clear D. The sequence runs out 1 residue before the end of the CDR3; the remainder is reconstructed from the germline J gene. The CDR3 contains 12 residues. Germline V lookup: CDR1 SGHLS, CDR2 HYDKME. V lost 3 bases and J 2 bases, leaving 4 bases between the germline ends. The variable domain in full, completed from reference TRBV12-2 and TRBJ1-3, reads NSGVVQSPRYIIKGKGERSILKCIPISGHLSVAWYQQTQGQELKFFIQHYDKMERDKGNLPSRFSVQQFDDYHSEMNMSALELEDSAVYFCASSVAGNTLYFGEGSRLIVV.

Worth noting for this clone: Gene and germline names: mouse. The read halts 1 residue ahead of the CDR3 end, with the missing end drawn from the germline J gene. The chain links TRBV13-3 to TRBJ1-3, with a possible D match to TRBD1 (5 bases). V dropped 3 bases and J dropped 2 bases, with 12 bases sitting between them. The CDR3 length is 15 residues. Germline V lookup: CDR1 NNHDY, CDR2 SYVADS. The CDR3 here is CASSVGRDAGNTLYF. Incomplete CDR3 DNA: TGTGCCAGCAGTGTTGGCAGGGACGCTGGAAATACGCTCTAT.

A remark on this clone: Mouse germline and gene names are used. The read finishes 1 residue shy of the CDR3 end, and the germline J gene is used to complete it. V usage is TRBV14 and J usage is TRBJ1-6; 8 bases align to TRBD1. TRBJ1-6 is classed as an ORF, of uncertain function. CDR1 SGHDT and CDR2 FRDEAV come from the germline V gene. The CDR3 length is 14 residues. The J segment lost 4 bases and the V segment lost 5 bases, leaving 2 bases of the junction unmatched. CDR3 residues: CASSRTGYNSPLYF. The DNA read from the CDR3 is TGTGCCAGCAGCCGGACAGGGTATAATTCGCCCCTCTAC.

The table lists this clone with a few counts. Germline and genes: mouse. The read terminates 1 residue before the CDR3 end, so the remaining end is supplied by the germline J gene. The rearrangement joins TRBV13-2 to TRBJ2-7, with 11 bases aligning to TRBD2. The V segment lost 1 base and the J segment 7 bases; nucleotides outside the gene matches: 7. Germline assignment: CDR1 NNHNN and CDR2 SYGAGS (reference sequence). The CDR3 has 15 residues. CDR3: CASGDTGLGGGEQYF. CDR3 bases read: TGTGCCAGCGGTGATACCGGACTGGGGGGTGGGGAACAGTAC.

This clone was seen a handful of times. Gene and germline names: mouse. CDR3: CASSPREGGNTLYF. CDR3 bases read: TGTGCCAGCAGCCCCAGGGAAGGGGGAAATACGCTCTAT. The chain couples TRBV5 to TRBJ1-3, with D possibly TRBD1 on 5 matching bases. The observed sequence ends 1 residue before the CDR3 terminus, with the missing tail filled in from the germline J gene. The germline V gene has CDR1 LGHNA and CDR2 YNLKQL (reference sequence). Deletions cut 4 bases from V and 4 bases from J, with 11 bases between. The length of the CDR3 is 14 residues.

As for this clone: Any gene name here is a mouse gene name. The covered CDR3 bases are TGTGCCAGCAGCCTAGACAGGGCCGAAAGATTATTT. This encodes CASSLDRAERLF. The whole CDR3 protein reads CASSLDRAERLFF. This chain uses TRBV26 with TRBJ1-4, with TRBD1 matching over 7 bases. The read terminates 1 residue before the CDR3 end, so the remaining end is supplied by the germline J gene. The CDR3 length is 13 residues. Trimming removed 6 bases from V and 7 bases from J; junction bases left unmatched: 5. From germline, CDR1 is KGHPV and CDR2 FQNQEV (reference sequence).

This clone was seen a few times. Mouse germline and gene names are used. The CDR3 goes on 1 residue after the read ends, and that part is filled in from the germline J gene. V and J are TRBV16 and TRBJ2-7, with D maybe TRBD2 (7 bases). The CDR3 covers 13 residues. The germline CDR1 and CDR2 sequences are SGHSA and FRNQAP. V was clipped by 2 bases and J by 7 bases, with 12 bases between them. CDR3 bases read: TGTGCAAGCAGCTTACCTGGGGGCCTAGAACAGTAC. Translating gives CASSLPGGLEQY. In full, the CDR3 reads CASSLPGGLEQYF.

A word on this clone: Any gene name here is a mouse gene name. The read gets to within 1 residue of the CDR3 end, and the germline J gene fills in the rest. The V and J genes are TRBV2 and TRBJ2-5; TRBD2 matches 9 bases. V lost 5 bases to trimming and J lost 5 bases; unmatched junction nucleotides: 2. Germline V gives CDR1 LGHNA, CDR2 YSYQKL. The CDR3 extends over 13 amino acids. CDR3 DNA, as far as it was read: TGTGCCAGCAGCAGGACTGGGGTAGACACCCAGTAC. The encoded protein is CASSRTGVDTQY. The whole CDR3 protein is CASSRTGVDTQYF. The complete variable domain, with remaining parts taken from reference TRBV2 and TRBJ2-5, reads DPKIIQKPKYLVAVTGSEKILICEQYLGHNAMYWYRQSAKKPLEFMFSYSYQKLMDNQTASSRFQPQSSKKNHLDLQITALKPDDSATYFCASSRTGVDTQYFGPGTRLLVL.

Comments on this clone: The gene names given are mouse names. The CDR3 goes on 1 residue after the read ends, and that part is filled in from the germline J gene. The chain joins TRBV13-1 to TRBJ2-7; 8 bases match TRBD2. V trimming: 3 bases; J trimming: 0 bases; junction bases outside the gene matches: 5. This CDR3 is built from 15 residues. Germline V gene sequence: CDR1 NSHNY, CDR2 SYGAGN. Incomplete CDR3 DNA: TGTGCCAGCAGTGCCGGGACTGGAGTCTCCTATGAACAGTAC. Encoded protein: CASSAGTGVSYEQY. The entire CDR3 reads CASSAGTGVSYEQYF.

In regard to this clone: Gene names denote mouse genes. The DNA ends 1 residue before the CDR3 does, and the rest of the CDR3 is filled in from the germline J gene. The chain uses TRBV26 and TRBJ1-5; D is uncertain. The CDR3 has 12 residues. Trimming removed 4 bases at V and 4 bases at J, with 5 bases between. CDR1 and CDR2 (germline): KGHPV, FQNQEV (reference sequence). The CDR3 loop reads CASSQVNQAPLF. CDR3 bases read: TGTGCCAGCAGTCAAGTAAACCAGGCTCCGCTT. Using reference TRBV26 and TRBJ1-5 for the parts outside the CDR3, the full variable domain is NSKVIQTPRYLVKGQGQKAKMRCIPEKGHPVVFWYQQNKNNEFKFLINFQNQEVLQQIDMTEKRFSAECPSNSPCSLEIQSSEAGDSALYLCASSQVNQAPLFGEGTRLSVL.

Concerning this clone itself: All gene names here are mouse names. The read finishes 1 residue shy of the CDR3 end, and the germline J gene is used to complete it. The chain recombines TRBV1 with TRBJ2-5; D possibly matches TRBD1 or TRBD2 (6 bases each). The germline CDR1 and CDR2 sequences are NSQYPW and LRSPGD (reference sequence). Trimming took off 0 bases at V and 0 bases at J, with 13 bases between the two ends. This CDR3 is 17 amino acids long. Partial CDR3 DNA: TGCACCTGCAGTGCAGATCTGACGGGGGCTAACCAAGACACCCAGTAC. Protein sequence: CTCSADLTGANQDTQY. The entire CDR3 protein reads CTCSADLTGANQDTQYF.

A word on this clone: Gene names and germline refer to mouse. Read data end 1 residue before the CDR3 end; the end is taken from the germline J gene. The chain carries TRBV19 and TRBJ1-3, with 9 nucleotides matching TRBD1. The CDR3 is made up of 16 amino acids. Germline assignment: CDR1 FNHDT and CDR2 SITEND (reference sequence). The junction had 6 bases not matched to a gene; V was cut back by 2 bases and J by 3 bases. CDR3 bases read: TGTGCCAGCAGTATCCCGAACAGGGGGCATGGAAATACGCTCTAT. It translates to CASSIPNRGHGNTLY. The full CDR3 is CASSIPNRGHGNTLYF.

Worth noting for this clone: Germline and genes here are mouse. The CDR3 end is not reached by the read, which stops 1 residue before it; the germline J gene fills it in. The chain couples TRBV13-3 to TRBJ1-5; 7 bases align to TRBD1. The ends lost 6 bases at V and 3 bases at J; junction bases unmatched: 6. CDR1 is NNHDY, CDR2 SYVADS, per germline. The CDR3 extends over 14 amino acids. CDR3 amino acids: CASNDRVGNQAPLF. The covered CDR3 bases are TGTGCCAGCAACGACAGGGTAGGCAACCAGGCTCCGCTT.

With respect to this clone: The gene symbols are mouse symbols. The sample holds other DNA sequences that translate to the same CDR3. The DNA read from the CDR3 is TGTGCCAGCAGCTTAGCTGGGGGTCAAAACACCTTGTAC. Translation: CASSLAGGQNTLY. In full, the CDR3 is CASSLAGGQNTLYF. The chain uses TRBV3 and TRBJ2-4; D possibly corresponds to TRBD2 (5 bases). The read ends 1 residue before the CDR3 terminus; that terminus is restored from the germline J gene. Germline V gives CDR1 SNHLY, CDR2 FYNGKV (reference sequence). The CDR3 is 14 residues long. V was shortened by 0 bases and J by 1 base, with 5 bases between the two germline ends.

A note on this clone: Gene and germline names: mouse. The CDR3 bases that were read are TGTGCCAGCAGTTTAGTGGACACCGGGCAGCTCTAC. Protein product: CASSLVDTGQLY. Given in full, the CDR3 is CASSLVDTGQLYF. V and J are TRBV15 and TRBJ2-2; D is undetermined. Read data end 1 residue before the CDR3 end; the end is taken from the germline J gene. CDR3 length equals 13 residues. V was trimmed by 1 base and J by 3 bases, leaving 3 bases between them. The V gene's germline CDR1 is SGHND and CDR2 FRSKSL.

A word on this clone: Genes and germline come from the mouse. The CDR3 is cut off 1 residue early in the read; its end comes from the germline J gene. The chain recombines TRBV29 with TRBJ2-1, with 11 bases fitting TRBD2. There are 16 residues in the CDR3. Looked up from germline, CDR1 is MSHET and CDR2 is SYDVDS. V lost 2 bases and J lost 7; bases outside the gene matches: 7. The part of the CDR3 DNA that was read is TGTGCTAGCAGTTTACCAGGACTGGGGGGTGGGGCTGAGCAGTTC. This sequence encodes CASSLPGLGGGAEQF. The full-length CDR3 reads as CASSLPGLGGGAEQFF.

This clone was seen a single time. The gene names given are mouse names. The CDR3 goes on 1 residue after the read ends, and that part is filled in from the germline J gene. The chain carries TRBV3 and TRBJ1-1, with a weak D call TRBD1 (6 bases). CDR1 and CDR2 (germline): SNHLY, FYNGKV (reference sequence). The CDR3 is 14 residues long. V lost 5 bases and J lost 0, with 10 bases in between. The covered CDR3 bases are TGTGCCAGCAGCCCGGGACACTCAAACACAGAAGTCTTC. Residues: CASSPGHSNTEVF. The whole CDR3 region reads CASSPGHSNTEVFF.

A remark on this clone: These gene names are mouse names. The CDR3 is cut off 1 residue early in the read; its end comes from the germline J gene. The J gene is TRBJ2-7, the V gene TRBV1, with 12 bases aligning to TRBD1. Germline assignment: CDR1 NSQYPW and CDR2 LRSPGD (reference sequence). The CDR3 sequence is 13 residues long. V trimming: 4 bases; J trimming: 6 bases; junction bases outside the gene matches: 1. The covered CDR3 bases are TGCACCTGCAGTGGGGACAGGGGGCTTGAACAGTAC. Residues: CTCSGDRGLEQY. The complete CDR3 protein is CTCSGDRGLEQYF.

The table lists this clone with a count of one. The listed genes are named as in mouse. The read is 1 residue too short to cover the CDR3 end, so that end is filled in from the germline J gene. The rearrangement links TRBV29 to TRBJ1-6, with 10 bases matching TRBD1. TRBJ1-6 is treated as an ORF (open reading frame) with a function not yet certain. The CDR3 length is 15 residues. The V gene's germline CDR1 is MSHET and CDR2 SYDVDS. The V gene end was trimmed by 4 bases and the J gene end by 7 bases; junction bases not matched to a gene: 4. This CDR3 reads CASSWDRGQNSPLYF. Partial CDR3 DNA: TGTGCTAGCAGTTGGGACAGGGGACAGAATTCGCCCCTCTAC.

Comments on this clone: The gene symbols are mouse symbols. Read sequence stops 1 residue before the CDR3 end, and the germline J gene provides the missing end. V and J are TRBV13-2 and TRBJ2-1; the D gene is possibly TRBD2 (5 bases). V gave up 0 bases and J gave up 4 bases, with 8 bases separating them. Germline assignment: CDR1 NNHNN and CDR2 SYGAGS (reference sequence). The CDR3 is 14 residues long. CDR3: CASGDADFYAEQFF. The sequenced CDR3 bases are TGTGCCAGCGGTGATGCGGACTTTTATGCTGAGCAGTTC.

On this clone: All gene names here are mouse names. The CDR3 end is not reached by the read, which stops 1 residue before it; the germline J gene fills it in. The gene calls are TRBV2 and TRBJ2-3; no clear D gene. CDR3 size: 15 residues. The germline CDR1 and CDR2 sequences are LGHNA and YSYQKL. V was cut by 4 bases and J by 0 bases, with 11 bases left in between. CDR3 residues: CASSPPTDSAETLYF. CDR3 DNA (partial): TGTGCCAGCAGCCCGCCGACGGATAGTGCAGAAACGCTGTAT.

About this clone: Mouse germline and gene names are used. The DNA read from the CDR3 is TGTGCCAGCAAGGAGGGAGGGGCAAACTCCGACTACACC. Its protein product is CASKEGGANSDYT. The whole CDR3 is CASKEGGANSDYTF. The chain uses TRBV13-1 and TRBJ1-2, with a possible D match to TRBD1 (5 bases). The sequenced fragment ends 1 residue before the CDR3 boundary, so the rest is inferred from the germline J gene. The V and J ends lost 6 bases and 0 bases respectively, with 12 bases between them. The CDR3 runs 14 residues. The germline gives CDR1 NSHNY, CDR2 SYGAGN.